Listed below are T cell receptor beta chains from one sample, sequenced in a study of CD8 T cells in ankylosing spondylitis. TCRdb fed the 5' RACE reads into MiXCR, producing one record per CDR3 protein. Of 500,000 or so distinct CDR3 sequences listed, about 5.2% are singletons. What was sequenced was blood, either unsorted or a sorted T cell fraction (not recorded which). These receptors were obtained from a male donor with ankylosing spondylitis. The CDR3 runs from the conserved cysteine through the conserved F or W. A D gene is named only where the DNA matches it firmly. The size field is filled for only some rows; it gives once, few, many or a size class.

j_call: TRBJ1-1; v_call: TRBV27; d_call: NA; clone_size: many; cdr3_aa: CASIKAPGFEAFF; cdr3_nt: TGTGCCAGCATAAAGGCGCCCGGGTTTGAAGCTTTCTTT
j_call: TRBJ2-7; v_call: TRBV15; d_call: NA; clone_size: NA; cdr3_aa: CATSSSPGRMSYEQYF; cdr3_nt: TGTGCCACCAGCAGTTCCCCGGGACGGATGTCCTACGAGCAGTACTTC
j_call: TRBJ2-7; v_call: TRBV15; d_call: NA; clone_size: many; cdr3_aa: CATSPLPHLAVEQYF; cdr3_nt: TGTGCCACCAGCCCCCTCCCCCACTTAGCCGTCGAGCAGTACTTC
j_call: TRBJ2-2; v_call: TRBV4-1; d_call: NA; clone_size: NA; cdr3_aa: CASSQDLIRGAVGNTGELFF; cdr3_nt: TGCGCCAGCAGCCAAGATCTTATCAGGGGCGCGGTAGGGAACACCGGGGAGCTGTTTTTT
j_call: TRBJ2-2; v_call: TRBV9; d_call: TRBD1; clone_size: many; cdr3_aa: CASSPTGRGQEAGELFF; cdr3_nt: TGTGCCAGCAGCCCCACGGGCAGGGGGCAGGAGGCCGGGGAGCTGTTTTTT
j_call: TRBJ2-1; v_call: TRBV20-1; d_call: NA; clone_size: many; cdr3_aa: CSASEFAEQFF; cdr3_nt: TGCAGTGCTAGTGAGTTCGCTGAGCAGTTCTTC
j_call: TRBJ2-3; v_call: TRBV20-1; d_call: NA; clone_size: many; cdr3_aa: CSARFAGSTDTQYF; cdr3_nt: TGCAGTGCTAGATTCGCAGGGAGCACAGATACGCAGTATTTT
j_call: TRBJ2-1; v_call: TRBV12-3/TRBV12-4; d_call: TRBD1; clone_size: many; cdr3_aa: CAITIQGVSSYNEQFF; cdr3_nt: TGTGCCATCACCATTCAGGGGGTGAGCTCCTACAATGAGCAGTTCTTC
j_call: TRBJ1-6; v_call: TRBV27; d_call: NA; clone_size: many; cdr3_aa: CASSLRSYNSPLHF; cdr3_nt: TGTGCCAGCAGTTTAAGGTCCTATAATTCACCCCTCCACTTT
j_call: TRBJ1-5; v_call: TRBV5-1; d_call: NA; clone_size: many; cdr3_aa: CASSLVPGYNQPQHF; cdr3_nt: TGCGCCAGCAGCTTGGTTCCAGGTTACAATCAGCCCCAGCATTTT
j_call: TRBJ2-7; v_call: TRBV20-1; d_call: TRBD2; clone_size: many; cdr3_aa: CSASGTSGSTSYEQYF; cdr3_nt: TGCAGTGCTTCCGGGACTAGCGGGAGCACCTCCTACGAGCAGTACTTC
j_call: TRBJ2-6; v_call: TRBV7-8; d_call: NA; clone_size: few; cdr3_aa: CASSSIRGGTHSGANVLTF; cdr3_nt: TGTGCCAGCAGCTCAATCCGGGGAGGCACCCACTCTGGGGCCAACGTCCTGACTTTC
j_call: TRBJ1-3; v_call: TRBV20-1; d_call: NA; clone_size: many; cdr3_aa: CSAGSGGDTIYF; cdr3_nt: TGCAGTGCTGGATCCGGGGGGGACACCATATATTTT
j_call: TRBJ2-7; v_call: TRBV9; d_call: TRBD1; clone_size: many; cdr3_aa: CASSPRTGWAEQYF; cdr3_nt: TGTGCCAGCAGCCCTAGGACAGGGTGGGCCGAGCAGTACTTC
j_call: TRBJ2-1; v_call: TRBV20-1; d_call: NA; clone_size: many; cdr3_aa: CSASPGTAYNEQFF; cdr3_nt: TGCAGTGCTAGCCCCGGAACCGCGTACAATGAGCAGTTCTTC
j_call: TRBJ1-1; v_call: TRBV7-9; d_call: NA; clone_size: many; cdr3_aa: CASPGLDTEAFF; cdr3_nt: TGTGCCAGCCCCGGACTGGACACTGAAGCTTTCTTT
j_call: TRBJ2-3; v_call: TRBV11-2; d_call: NA; clone_size: many; cdr3_aa: CASSRRSRGGDTQYF; cdr3_nt: TGTGCCAGCAGCCGTAGGAGTAGGGGGGGAGATACGCAGTATTTT
j_call: TRBJ1-1; v_call: TRBV7-9; d_call: NA; clone_size: many; cdr3_aa: CASSLGLKAFF; cdr3_nt: TGTGCCAGCAGCTTAGGCCTAAAAGCTTTCTTT
j_call: TRBJ2-7; v_call: TRBV27; d_call: TRBD2; clone_size: NA; cdr3_aa: CASSLLAGAREQYF; cdr3_nt: TGTGCCAGCAGTTTACTAGCGGGAGCGAGGGAGCAGTACTTC
j_call: TRBJ2-7; v_call: TRBV4-1; d_call: NA; clone_size: NA; cdr3_aa: CASSRISGYEQYF; cdr3_nt: TGCGCCAGCAGCCGCATTAGCGGCTACGAGCAGTACTTC
j_call: TRBJ1-1; v_call: TRBV5-5; d_call: NA; clone_size: many; cdr3_aa: CASSLTKRGMAEAFF; cdr3_nt: TGTGCCAGCAGCTTGACCAAGAGGGGAATGGCTGAAGCTTTCTTT
j_call: TRBJ2-3; v_call: TRBV15; d_call: NA; clone_size: many; cdr3_aa: CATSRDPSDTQYF; cdr3_nt: TGTGCCACCAGCAGAGATCCCTCAGATACGCAGTATTTT
j_call: TRBJ2-3; v_call: TRBV29-1; d_call: NA; clone_size: many; cdr3_aa: CSVVWSTWATQYF; cdr3_nt: TGCAGCGTTGTTTGGAGCACATGGGCCACGCAGTATTTT
j_call: TRBJ1-1; v_call: TRBV30; d_call: NA; clone_size: NA; cdr3_aa: CAWIPSPRQPNTEAFF; cdr3_nt: TGTGCCTGGATTCCCTCTCCCCGACAGCCGAACACTGAAGCTTTCTTT
j_call: TRBJ2-5; v_call: TRBV4-3; d_call: TRBD1; clone_size: few; cdr3_aa: CASSQTGTDQETQYF; cdr3_nt: TGCGCCAGCAGCCAAACGGGGACAGACCAAGAGACCCAGTACTTC
j_call: TRBJ1-5; v_call: TRBV9; d_call: NA; clone_size: many; cdr3_aa: CASSVNSNNQPQHF; cdr3_nt: TGTGCCAGCAGCGTAAATTCCAACAATCAGCCCCAGCATTTT
j_call: TRBJ2-7; v_call: TRBV7-8; d_call: TRBD2; clone_size: NA; cdr3_aa: CASSIAGGHSSYEQYF; cdr3_nt: TGTGCCAGCAGCATAGCGGGGGGTCATAGCTCCTACGAGCAGTACTTC
j_call: TRBJ2-5; v_call: TRBV28; d_call: NA; clone_size: NA; cdr3_aa: CAARGEETQYF; cdr3_nt: TGTGCCGCTCGAGGGGAAGAGACCCAGTACTTC
j_call: TRBJ2-1; v_call: TRBV27; d_call: TRBD2; clone_size: few; cdr3_aa: CASSLSSSGRSYNEQFF; cdr3_nt: TGTGCCAGCAGTTTATCGTCTAGCGGGAGATCCTACAATGAGCAGTTCTTC
j_call: TRBJ2-1; v_call: TRBV2; d_call: NA; clone_size: many; cdr3_aa: CASSEGNIRQRRGRYNEQFF; cdr3_nt: TGTGCCAGCAGTGAAGGGAACATAAGACAGCGACGTGGGAGATACAATGAGCAGTTCTTC
j_call: TRBJ2-1; v_call: TRBV20-1; d_call: NA; clone_size: many; cdr3_aa: CSARDLDWWDNEQFF; cdr3_nt: TGCAGTGCTAGAGATCTGGACTGGTGGGACAATGAGCAGTTCTTC
j_call: TRBJ2-7; v_call: TRBV2; d_call: TRBD2; clone_size: NA; cdr3_aa: CASSVVFNEREAEQYF; cdr3_nt: TGTGCCAGCAGTGTGGTATTTAATGAGCGGGAGGCCGAGCAGTACTTC
j_call: TRBJ2-3; v_call: TRBV20-1; d_call: TRBD1; clone_size: many; cdr3_aa: CSARDSRDRERTDTQYF; cdr3_nt: TGCAGTGCTAGAGATTCCCGGGACAGAGAACGCACAGATACGCAGTATTTT
j_call: TRBJ2-1; v_call: TRBV4-1; d_call: NA; clone_size: many; cdr3_aa: CASSHPRGRLNNEQFF; cdr3_nt: TGCGCCAGCAGCCACCCTCGAGGGAGATTAAACAATGAGCAGTTCTTC
j_call: TRBJ2-7; v_call: TRBV10-3; d_call: NA; clone_size: many; cdr3_aa: CAISDGTSPEQYF; cdr3_nt: TGTGCCATCAGTGACGGAACCTCCCCCGAGCAGTACTTC
j_call: TRBJ1-1; v_call: TRBV20-1; d_call: TRBD1; clone_size: few; cdr3_aa: CSARRGQGPFF; cdr3_nt: TGCAGTGCTAGAAGGGGGCAGGGTCCTTTCTTT
j_call: TRBJ1-2; v_call: TRBV5-1; d_call: TRBD1; clone_size: many; cdr3_aa: CASSPYRGDYGYTF; cdr3_nt: TGCGCCAGCAGCCCATACAGGGGTGACTATGGCTACACCTTC
j_call: TRBJ2-1; v_call: TRBV9; d_call: TRBD2; clone_size: many; cdr3_aa: CASSVDRLAGNNEQFF; cdr3_nt: TGTGCCAGCAGCGTAGACCGGCTAGCGGGGAACAATGAGCAGTTCTTC
j_call: TRBJ1-1; v_call: TRBV29-1; d_call: TRBD1; clone_size: many; cdr3_aa: CSGTGTGDTEAFF; cdr3_nt: TGCAGCGGCACCGGGACAGGGGACACTGAAGCTTTCTTT
j_call: TRBJ2-5; v_call: TRBV20-1; d_call: NA; clone_size: many; cdr3_aa: CSARGLQWTQYF; cdr3_nt: TGCAGCGCAAGGGGACTCCAGTGGACCCAGTACTTC
j_call: TRBJ2-7; v_call: TRBV7-6; d_call: NA; clone_size: many; cdr3_aa: CASSLARDSIFYEQYF; cdr3_nt: TGTGCCAGCAGCTTAGCCCGAGACAGTATATTCTACGAGCAGTACTTC
j_call: TRBJ2-3; v_call: TRBV11-1; d_call: TRBD2; clone_size: many; cdr3_aa: CASSSRLAGRPPSTDTQYF; cdr3_nt: TGTGCCAGCAGCTCCCGACTAGCGGGGAGACCTCCTAGCACAGATACGCAGTATTTT
j_call: TRBJ1-2; v_call: TRBV29-1; d_call: NA; clone_size: many; cdr3_aa: CSVSDSPNYGYTF; cdr3_nt: TGCAGCGTTTCCGACAGCCCTAACTATGGCTACACCTTC
j_call: TRBJ2-7; v_call: TRBV9; d_call: NA; clone_size: few; cdr3_aa: CASSVTPSYEQYF; cdr3_nt: TGTGCCAGCAGCGTGACCCCATCCTACGAGCAGTACTTC
j_call: TRBJ2-7; v_call: TRBV30; d_call: NA; clone_size: NA; cdr3_aa: CAWTLGEVQYF; cdr3_nt: TGTGCCTGGACCTTGGGGGAGGTGCAGTACTTC
j_call: TRBJ2-2; v_call: TRBV7-8; d_call: TRBD2; clone_size: many; cdr3_aa: CASSLFLAGPGELFF; cdr3_nt: TGTGCCAGCAGCTTATTTCTAGCGGGGCCCGGGGAGCTGTTTTTT
j_call: TRBJ2-3; v_call: TRBV11-2; d_call: TRBD2; clone_size: few; cdr3_aa: CASSSPGGLAGAATDTQYF; cdr3_nt: TGTGCCAGCAGCTCGCCAGGGGGACTAGCGGGGGCAGCCACAGATACGCAGTATTTT
j_call: TRBJ1-6; v_call: TRBV11-2; d_call: NA; clone_size: many; cdr3_aa: CASSLDILAGPENSPLHF; cdr3_nt: TGTGCCAGCAGCTTAGATATCCTCGCGGGCCCTGAAAATTCACCCCTCCACTTT
j_call: TRBJ2-4; v_call: TRBV6-5; d_call: NA; clone_size: many; cdr3_aa: CASSYSYGGPGKWQNIQYF; cdr3_nt: TGTGCCAGCAGTTACTCCTACGGGGGGCCCGGTAAATGGCAAAACATTCAGTACTTC
j_call: TRBJ2-3; v_call: TRBV20-1; d_call: TRBD2; clone_size: many; cdr3_aa: CSVAGGLHTDTQYF; cdr3_nt: TGCAGTGTTGCGGGGGGCCTACACACAGATACGCAGTATTTT
j_call: TRBJ2-7; v_call: TRBV7-2; d_call: TRBD2; clone_size: many; cdr3_aa: CASSLTTSGIFEQYF; cdr3_nt: TGTGCCAGCAGCTTAACAACTAGCGGGATCTTCGAGCAGTACTTC
j_call: TRBJ2-7; v_call: TRBV6-1; d_call: TRBD2; clone_size: NA; cdr3_aa: CASTSRLAGAYEQYF; cdr3_nt: TGTGCCAGCACCTCCCGACTAGCGGGGGCCTACGAGCAGTACTTC
j_call: TRBJ2-1; v_call: TRBV29-1; d_call: NA; clone_size: many; cdr3_aa: CSVLRGADLLEQFF; cdr3_nt: TGCAGCGTCCTACGGGGGGCCGATCTTCTGGAGCAGTTCTTC
j_call: TRBJ2-2; v_call: TRBV5-6; d_call: NA; clone_size: few; cdr3_aa: CASSLQHSPGELFF; cdr3_nt: TGTGCCAGCAGCTTGCAACACTCGCCGGGGGAGCTGTTTTTT